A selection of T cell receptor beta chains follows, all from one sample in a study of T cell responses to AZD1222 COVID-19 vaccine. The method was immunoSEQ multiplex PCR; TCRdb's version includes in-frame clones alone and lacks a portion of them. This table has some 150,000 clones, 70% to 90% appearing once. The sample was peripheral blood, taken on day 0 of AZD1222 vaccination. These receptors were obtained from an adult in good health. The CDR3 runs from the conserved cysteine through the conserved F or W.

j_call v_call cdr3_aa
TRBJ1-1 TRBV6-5 CASSPAQTGNTEAFF
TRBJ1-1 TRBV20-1 CSASPGLEAFF
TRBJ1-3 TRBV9 CASSVAPETGNTIYF
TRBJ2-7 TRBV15 CATSRDVVSGYEQYF
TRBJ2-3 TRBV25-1 CASSERGVGTQPDTQYF
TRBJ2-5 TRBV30 CAWNRGRETQYF
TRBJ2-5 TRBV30 CAWSGQGLVGTQYF
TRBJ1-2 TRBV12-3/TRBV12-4 CASSFGVRYGYTF
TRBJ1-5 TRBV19 CASSAISGNQPQHF
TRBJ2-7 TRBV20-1 CSARTSVEQYF
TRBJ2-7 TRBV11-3 CASSFGSSYEQYF
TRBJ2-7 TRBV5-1 CASSRGQGSTYEQYF
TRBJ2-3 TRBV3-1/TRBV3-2 CASSQARGHTDTQYF
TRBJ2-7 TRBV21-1 CASSPTADVREQYF
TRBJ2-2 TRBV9 CASSAPGARNTGELFF
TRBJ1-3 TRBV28 CASSSWTGGNTIYF
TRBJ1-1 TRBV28 CASSLGHPNTEAFF
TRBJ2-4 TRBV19 CASSPETGRLAKNIQYF
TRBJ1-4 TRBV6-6 CASSTPAGGEKLFF
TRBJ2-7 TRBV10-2 CAAGVREGRDEQYF
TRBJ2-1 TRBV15 CATSRIENEQFF
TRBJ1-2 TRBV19 CASSIASGDYGYTF
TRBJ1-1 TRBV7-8 CASSPSLTEAFF
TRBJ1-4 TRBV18 CASSPVHGTNEKLFF
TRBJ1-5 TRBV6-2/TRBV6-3 CASSFRLSNQPQHF
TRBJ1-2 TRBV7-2 CASSLWDRVEGYTF
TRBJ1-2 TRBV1 CTSSHNRTNYGYTF
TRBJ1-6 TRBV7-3 CASSLTPHVSPLHF
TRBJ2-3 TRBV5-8 CASSFGTTQSSTDTQYF
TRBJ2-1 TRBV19 CATSDYGRSTDEQFF
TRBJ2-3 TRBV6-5 CASSYGGTDTQYF
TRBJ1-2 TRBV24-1 CATSDADGHYGYTF
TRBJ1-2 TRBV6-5 CASSWSGLGGYTF
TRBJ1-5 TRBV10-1 CASSRGLNQPQHF
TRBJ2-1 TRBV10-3 CAISGPSGGDSSYNEQFF
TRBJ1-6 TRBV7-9 CASSLTNGNSPLHF
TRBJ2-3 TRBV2 CASSRLAMDTQYF
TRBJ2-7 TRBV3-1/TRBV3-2 CASSHSSGRAKVHEQYF
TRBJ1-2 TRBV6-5 CASELGLGGYTF
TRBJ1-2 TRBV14 CASSPTALYGYTF
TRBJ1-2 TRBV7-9 CASSLQGRRFNGYTF
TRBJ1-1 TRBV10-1 CASSESRDRLTNTEAFF
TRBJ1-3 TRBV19 CASTPSGQQYRNTIYF
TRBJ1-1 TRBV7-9 CASSGRKAFF
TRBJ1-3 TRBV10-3 CAISSPRDGNTIYF
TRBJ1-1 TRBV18 CASSPRGGAITEAFF
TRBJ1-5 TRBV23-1 CASSRRTDATLWGNQPQHF
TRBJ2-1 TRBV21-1 CASSVPPRRAAYNEQFF
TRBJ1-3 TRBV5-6 CASSPEGGTRNTIYF